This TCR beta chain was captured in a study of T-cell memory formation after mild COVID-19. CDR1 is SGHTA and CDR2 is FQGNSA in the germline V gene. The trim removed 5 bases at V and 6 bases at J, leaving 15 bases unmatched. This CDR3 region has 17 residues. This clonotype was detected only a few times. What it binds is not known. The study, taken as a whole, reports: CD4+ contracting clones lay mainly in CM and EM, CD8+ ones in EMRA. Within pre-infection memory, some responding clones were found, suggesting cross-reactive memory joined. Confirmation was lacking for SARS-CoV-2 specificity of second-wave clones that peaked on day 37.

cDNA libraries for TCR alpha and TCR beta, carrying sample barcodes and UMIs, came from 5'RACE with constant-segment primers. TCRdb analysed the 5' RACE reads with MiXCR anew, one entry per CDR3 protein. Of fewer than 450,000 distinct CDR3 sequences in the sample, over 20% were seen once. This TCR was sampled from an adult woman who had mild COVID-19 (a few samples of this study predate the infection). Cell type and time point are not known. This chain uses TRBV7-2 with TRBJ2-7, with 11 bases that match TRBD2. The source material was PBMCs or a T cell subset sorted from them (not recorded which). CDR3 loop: CASSPPGIAGGKSEQYF. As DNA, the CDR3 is TGTGCCAGCAGCCCGCCGGGAATAGCGGGAGGGAAGTCCGAGCAGTACTTC.